This TCR beta chain was captured by sequencing in a study of blood T cell repertoires in COVID-19. Overall study: The cDNA or gDNA used as material had been derived from T cells, B-cell-depleted T cells, or PBMCs.

Per the study methods: Amplification of reference gene primers was used by the study to estimate nucleated cell counts. Data came from immunoSEQ multiplex PCR; TCRdb stores just in-frame clones and leaves some out. For V, J and clone size, that table is used; D and trimming come from the DNA. The sample lists about 350,000 clones; about 88% were seen once. The cohort comprised adults aged about 18 to 90 years residing in under 25 US areas. This receptor was identified in a woman in her thirties who had recovered from COVID-19. The sample consisted of PBMCs or T cells enriched from blood (not recorded which).

In nucleotides, the CDR3 is TGTGCCAGCACCTCAAGGGGTGGGCCCTACGAGCAGTACTTC. Translating it yields CASTSRGGPYEQYF. The J gene is TRBJ2-7, the V gene TRBV3-1 (or the pseudogene TRBV3-2); a possible D gene is TRBD1 (5 bases). This CDR3 has 14 residues. Trimming took 7 bases from V and 2 from J, leaving 15 bases between them. Germline assignment: CDR1 LGHDT and CDR2 YNNKEL (reference sequence).